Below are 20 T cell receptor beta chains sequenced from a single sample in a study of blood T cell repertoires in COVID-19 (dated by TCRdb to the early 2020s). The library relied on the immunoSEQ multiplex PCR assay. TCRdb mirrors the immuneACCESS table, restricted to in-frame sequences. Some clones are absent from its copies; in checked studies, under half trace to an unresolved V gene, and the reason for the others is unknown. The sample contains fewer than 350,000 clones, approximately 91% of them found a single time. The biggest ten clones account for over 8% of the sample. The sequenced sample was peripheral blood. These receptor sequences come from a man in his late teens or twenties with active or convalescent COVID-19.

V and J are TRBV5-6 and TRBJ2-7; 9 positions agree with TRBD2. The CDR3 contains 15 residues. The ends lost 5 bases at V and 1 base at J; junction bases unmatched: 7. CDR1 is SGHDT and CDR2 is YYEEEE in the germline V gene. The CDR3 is CASSYGLAGSYEQYF. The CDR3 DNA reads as TGTGCCAGCAGTTACGGGCTAGCGGGGTCCTACGAGCAGTACTTC. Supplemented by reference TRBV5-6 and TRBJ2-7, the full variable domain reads DAGVTQSPTHLIKTRGQQVTLRCSPKSGHDTVSWYQQALGQGPQFIFQYYEEEERQRGNFPDRFSGHQFPNYSSELNVNALLLGDSALYLCASSYGLAGSYEQYFGPGTRLTVT.

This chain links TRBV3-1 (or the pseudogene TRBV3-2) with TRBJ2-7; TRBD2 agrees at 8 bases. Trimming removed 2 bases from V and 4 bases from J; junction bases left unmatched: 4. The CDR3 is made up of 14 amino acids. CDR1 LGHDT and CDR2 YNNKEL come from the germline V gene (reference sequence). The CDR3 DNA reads TGTGCCAGCAGCCAACGGGGGGGGCTGTACGAGCAGTACTTC. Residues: CASSQRGGLYEQYF.

In nucleotides, the CDR3 is TGTGCCAGTAGCGGACTAGCGGGCACAGATACGCAGTATTTT. This translates into CASSGLAGTDTQYF. The chain is built from TRBV19 and TRBJ2-3; 10 nucleotides match TRBD2. In germline, CDR1 is LNHDA, CDR2 SQIVND (reference sequence). The V gene end was trimmed by 6 bases and the J gene end by 1 base; junction bases not matched to a gene: 1. CDR3 length: 14 residues.

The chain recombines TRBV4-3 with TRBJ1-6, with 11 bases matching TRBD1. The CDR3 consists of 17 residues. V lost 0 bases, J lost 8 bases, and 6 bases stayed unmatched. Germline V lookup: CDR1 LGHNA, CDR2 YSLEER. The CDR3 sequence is CASSQDPRDRGYSPLHF. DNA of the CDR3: TGCGCCAGCAGCCAAGATCCCCGGGACAGGGGGTATTCACCCCTCCACTTT.

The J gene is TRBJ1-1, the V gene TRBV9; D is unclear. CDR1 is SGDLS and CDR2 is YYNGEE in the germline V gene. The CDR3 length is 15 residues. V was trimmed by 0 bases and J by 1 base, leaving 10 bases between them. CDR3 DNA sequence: TGTGCCAGCAGCGTAGACGGGGTCGGGAACACTGAAGCTTTCTTT. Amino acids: CASSVDGVGNTEAFF. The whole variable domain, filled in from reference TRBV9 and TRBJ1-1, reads DSGVTQTPKHLITATGQRVTLRCSPRSGDLSVYWYQQSLDQGLQFLIQYYNGEERAKGNILERFSAQQFPDLHSELNLSSLELGDSALYFCASSVDGVGNTEAFFGQGTRLTVV.

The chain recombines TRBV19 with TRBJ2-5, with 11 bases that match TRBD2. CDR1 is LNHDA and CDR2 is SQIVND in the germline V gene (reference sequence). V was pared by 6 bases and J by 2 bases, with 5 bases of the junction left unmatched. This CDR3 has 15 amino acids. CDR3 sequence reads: CASSSSGGTQETQYF. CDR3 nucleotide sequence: TGTGCCAGTAGCTCTAGCGGGGGGACACAAGAGACCCAGTACTTC.

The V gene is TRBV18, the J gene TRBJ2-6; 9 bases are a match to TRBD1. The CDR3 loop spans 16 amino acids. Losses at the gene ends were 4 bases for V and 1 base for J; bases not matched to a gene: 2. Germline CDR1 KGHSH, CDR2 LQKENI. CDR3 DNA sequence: TGTGCCAGCTCACAAGGACAGGGGTCTGGGGCCAACGTCCTGACTTTC. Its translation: CASSQGQGSGANVLTF. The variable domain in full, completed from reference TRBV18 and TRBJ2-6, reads NAGVMQNPRHLVRRRGQEARLRCSPMKGHSHVYWYRQLPEEGLKFMVYLQKENIIDESGMPKERFSAEFPKEGPSILRIQQVVRGDSAAYFCASSQGQGSGANVLTFGAGSRLTVL.

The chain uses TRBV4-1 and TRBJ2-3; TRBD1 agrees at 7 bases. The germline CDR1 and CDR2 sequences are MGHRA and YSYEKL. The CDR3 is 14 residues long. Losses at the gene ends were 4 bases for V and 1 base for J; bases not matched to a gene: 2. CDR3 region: CASSPGTGTDTQYF. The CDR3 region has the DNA TGCGCCAGCAGCCCCGGGACAGGCACAGATACGCAGTATTTT.

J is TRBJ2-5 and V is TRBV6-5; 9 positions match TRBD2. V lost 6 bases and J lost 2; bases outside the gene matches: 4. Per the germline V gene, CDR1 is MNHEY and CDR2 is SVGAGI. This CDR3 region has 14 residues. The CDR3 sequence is CASSQTSGQETQYF. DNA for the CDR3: TGTGCCAGCAGCCAGACTAGCGGACAAGAGACCCAGTACTTC.

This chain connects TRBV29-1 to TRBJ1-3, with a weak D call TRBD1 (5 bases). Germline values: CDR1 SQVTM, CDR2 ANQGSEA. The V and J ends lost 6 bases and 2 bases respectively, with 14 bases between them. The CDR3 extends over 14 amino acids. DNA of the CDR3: TGCAGCGTGCAAACAGGATCTACTGGAAACACCATATATTTT. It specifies CSVQTGSTGNTIYF.

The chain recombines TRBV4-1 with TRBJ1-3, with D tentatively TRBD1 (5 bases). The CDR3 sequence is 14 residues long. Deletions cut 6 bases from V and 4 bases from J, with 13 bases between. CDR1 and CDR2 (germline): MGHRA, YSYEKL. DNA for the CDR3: TGCGCCAGCAGACCCACACAGGAGGGAAACACCATATATTTT. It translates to CASRPTQEGNTIYF.

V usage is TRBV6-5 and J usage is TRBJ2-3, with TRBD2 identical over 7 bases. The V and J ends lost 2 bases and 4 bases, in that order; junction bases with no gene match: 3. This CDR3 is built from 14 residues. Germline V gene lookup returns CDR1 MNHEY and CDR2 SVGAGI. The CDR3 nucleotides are TGTGCCAGCAGTTACGGCCTAGCGGCAGATACGCAGTATTTT. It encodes CASSYGLAADTQYF.

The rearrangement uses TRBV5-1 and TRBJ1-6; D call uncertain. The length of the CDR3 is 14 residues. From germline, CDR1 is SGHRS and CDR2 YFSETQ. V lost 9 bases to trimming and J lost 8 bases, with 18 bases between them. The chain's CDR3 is CATQRDRRDSPLHF. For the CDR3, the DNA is TGCGCCACTCAGAGGGATCGTAGGGATTCACCCCTCCACTTT.

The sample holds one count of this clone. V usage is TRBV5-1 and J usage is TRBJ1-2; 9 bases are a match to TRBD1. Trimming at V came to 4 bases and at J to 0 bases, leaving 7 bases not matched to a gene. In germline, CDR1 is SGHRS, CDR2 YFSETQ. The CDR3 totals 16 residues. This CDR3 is CASSPGQGLANYGYTF. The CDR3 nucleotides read TGCGCCAGCAGCCCCGGACAGGGGCTAGCTAACTATGGCTACACCTTC.

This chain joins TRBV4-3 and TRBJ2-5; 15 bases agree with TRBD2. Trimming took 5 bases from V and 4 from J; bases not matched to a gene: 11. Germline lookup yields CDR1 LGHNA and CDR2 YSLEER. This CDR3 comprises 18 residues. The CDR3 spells CASSASGGLAGGLETQYF. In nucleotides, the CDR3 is TGCGCCAGCAGCGCGAGTGGGGGACTAGCGGGGGGATTAGAGACCCAGTACTTC.

CDR3 loop: CASSQGYEQYF. CDR3 sequence (DNA): TGTGCCAGCAGCCAGGGTTACGAGCAGTACTTC. This rearrangement joins TRBV9 to TRBJ2-7, with TRBD1 as a possible D gene (5 bases). V lost 4 bases to trimming and J lost 4 bases, with 6 bases between them. This CDR3 spans 11 amino acids. The germline V gene has CDR1 SGDLS and CDR2 YYNGEE.

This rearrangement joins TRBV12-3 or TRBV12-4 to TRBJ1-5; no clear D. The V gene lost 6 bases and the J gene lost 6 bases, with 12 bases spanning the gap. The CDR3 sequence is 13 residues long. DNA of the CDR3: TGTGCCAGCAGCCCCGGTGAGAGTCAGCCCCAGCATTTT. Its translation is CASSPGESQPQHF.

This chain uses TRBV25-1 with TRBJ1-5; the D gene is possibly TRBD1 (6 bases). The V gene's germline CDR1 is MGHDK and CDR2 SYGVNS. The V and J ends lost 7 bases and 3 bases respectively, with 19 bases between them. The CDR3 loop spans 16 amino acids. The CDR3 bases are TGTGCCAGCATCCGGGACAATCGATACCTCAATCAGCCCCAGCATTTT. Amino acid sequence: CASIRDNRYLNQPQHF.

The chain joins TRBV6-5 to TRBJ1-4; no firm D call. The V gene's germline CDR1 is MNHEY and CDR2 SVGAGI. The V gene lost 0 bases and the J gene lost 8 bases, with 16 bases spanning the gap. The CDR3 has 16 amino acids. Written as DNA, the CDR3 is TGTGCCAGCAGTTACTCGAAATCCAGCCTAGCCGAAAAACTGTTTTTT. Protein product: CASSYSKSSLAEKLFF.

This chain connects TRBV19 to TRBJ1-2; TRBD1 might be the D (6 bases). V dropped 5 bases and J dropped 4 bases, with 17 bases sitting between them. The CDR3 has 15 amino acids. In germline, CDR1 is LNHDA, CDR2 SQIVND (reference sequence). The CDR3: CASSPPGQGFYGYTF. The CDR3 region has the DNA TGTGCCAGTAGTCCCCCGGGGCAGGGGTTCTATGGCTACACCTTC.